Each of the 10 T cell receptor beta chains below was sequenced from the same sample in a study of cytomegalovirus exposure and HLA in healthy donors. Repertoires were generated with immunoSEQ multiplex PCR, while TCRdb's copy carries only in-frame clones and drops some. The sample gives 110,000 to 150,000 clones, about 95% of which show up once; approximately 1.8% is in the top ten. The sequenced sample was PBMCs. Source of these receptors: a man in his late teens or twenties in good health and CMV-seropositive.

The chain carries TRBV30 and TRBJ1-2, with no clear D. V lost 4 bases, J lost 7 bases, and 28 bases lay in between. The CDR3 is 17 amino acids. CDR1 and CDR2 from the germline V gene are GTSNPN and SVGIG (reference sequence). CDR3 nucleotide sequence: TGTGCCTGGACGTCACTCCTCCCGTGGCAGCGTGATGTTGGCTACACCTTC. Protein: CAWTSLLPWQRDVGYTF.

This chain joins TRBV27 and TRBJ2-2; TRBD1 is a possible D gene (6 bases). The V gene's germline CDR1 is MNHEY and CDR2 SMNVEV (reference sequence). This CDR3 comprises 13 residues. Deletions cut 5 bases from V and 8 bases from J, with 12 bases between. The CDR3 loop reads CASSPTGSGELFF. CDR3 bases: TGTGCCAGCAGTCCGACAGGATCGGGGGAGCTGTTTTTT.

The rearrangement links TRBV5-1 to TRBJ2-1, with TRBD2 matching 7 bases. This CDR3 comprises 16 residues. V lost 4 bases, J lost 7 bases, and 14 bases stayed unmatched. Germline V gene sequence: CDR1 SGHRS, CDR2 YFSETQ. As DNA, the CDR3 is TGCGCCAGCAGCCCCCTAGCGGCCCACGTTAATAATGAGCAGTTCTTC. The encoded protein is CASSPLAAHVNNEQFF.

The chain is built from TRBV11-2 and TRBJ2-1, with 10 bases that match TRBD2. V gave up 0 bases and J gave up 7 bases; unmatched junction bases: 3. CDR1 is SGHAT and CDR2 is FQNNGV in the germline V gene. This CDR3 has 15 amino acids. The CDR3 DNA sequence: TGTGCCAGCAGCTTAGAACCAGCGGGAGGGAATGAGCAGTTCTTC. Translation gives CASSLEPAGGNEQFF. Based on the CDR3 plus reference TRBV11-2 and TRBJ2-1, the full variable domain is EAGVAQSPRYKIIEKRQSVAFWCNPISGHATLYWYQQILGQGPKLLIQFQNNGVVDDSQLPKDRFSAERLKGVDSTLKIQPAKLEDSAVYLCASSLEPAGGNEQFFGPGTRLTVL.

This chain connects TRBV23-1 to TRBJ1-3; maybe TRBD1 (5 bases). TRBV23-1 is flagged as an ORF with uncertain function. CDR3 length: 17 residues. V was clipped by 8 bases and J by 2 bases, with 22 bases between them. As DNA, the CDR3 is TGCGCCAGCGTCCAGACGTGCAGGGTTCGTCCTGGAAACACCATATATTTT. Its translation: CASVQTCRVRPGNTIYF.

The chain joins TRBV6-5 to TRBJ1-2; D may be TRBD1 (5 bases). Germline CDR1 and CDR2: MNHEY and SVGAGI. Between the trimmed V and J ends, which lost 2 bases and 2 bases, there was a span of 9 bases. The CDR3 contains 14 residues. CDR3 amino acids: CASSYGPGNYGYTF. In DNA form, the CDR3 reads TGTGCCAGCAGTTACGGTCCAGGGAACTATGGCTACACCTTC.

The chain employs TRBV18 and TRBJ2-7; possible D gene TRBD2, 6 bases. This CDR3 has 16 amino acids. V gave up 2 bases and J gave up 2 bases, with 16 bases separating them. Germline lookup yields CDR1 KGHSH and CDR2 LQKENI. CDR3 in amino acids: CASSPGRMEGAYEQYF. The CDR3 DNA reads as TGTGCCAGCTCACCAGGGAGAATGGAGGGCGCCTACGAGCAGTACTTC.

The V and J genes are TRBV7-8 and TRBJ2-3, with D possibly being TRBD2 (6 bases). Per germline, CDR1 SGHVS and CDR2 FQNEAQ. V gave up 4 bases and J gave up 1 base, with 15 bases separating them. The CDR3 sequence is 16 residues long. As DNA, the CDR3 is TGTGCCAGCAGCTCCCGTGGAGGGTCGGGCACAGATACGCAGTATTTT. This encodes CASSSRGGSGTDTQYF.

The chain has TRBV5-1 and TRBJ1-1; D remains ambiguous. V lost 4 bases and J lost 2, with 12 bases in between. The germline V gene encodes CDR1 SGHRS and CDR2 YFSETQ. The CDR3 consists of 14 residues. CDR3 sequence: CASSQDWGNTEAFF. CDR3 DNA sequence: TGCGCCAGCAGCCAGGACTGGGGAAACACTGAAGCTTTCTTT.

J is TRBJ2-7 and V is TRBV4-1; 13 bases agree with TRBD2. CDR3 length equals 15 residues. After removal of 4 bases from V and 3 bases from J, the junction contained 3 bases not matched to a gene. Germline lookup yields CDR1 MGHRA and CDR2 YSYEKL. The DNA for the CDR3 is TGCGCCAGCAGCCGGACTAGCGGGAGCTTCTACGAGCAGTACTTC. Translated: CASSRTSGSFYEQYF.